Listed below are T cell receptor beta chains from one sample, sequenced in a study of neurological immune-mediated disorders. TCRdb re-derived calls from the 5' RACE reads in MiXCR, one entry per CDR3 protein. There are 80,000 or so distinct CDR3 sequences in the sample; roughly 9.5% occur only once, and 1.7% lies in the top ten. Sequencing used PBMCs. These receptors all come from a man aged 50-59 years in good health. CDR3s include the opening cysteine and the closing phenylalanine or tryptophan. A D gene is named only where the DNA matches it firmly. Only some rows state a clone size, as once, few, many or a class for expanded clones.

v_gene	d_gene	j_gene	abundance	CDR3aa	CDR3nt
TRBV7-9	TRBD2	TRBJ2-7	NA	CASSSGTRGGYEQYF	TGTGCCAGCAGCTCCGGGACCCGGGGGGGTTACGAGCAGTACTTC
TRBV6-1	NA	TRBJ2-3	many	CASSDGPSLQYF	TGTGCCAGCAGTGATGGCCCCTCGTTGCAGTATTTT
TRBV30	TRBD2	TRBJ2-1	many	CAWRTGTSGREQFF	TGTGCCTGGAGAACCGGGACTAGCGGTAGGGAGCAGTTCTTC
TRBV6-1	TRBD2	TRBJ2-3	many	CASAGDTDTQYF	TGTGCCAGCGCGGGGGACACAGATACGCAGTATTTT
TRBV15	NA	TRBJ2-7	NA	CVTSSGGQGRNEQYF	TGTGTCACCAGCAGCGGAGGTCAGGGGAGGAACGAGCAGTACTTC
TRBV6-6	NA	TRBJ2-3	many	CASSFGESTDTQYF	TGTGCCAGCAGTTTTGGGGAGAGCACAGATACGCAGTATTTT
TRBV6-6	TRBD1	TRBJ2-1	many	CASSYSGTGGENEQFF	TGTGCCAGCAGTTACTCCGGGACAGGGGGCGAGAATGAGCAGTTCTTC
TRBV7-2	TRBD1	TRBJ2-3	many	CASSLGGQVLDTQYF	TGTGCCAGCAGCTTAGGAGGACAGGTGCTGGATACGCAGTATTTT
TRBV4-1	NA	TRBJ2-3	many	CASSPLSGNTDTQYF	TGCGCCAGCAGCCCATTGTCGGGAAACACAGATACGCAGTATTTT
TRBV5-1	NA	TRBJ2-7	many	CASRGTETYEQYF	TGCGCCAGTCGCGGGACCGAGACCTACGAGCAGTACTTC
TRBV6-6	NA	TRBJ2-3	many	CASSYPRTDPSDTQYF	TGTGCCAGCAGTTACCCCAGGACAGACCCATCAGATACGCAGTATTTT
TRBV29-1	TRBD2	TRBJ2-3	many	CSVSPGGTDTQYF	TGCAGCGTTTCACCCGGGGGGACAGATACGCAGTATTTT
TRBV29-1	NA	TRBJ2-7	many	CSAVDSLSGEQYF	TGCAGCGCCGTGGACAGCCTCTCGGGAGAGCAGTACTTC
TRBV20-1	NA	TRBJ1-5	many	CSARGIGISNQPQHF	TGCAGTGCTAGAGGTATAGGTATTAGCAATCAGCCCCAGCATTTT
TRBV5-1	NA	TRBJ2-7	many	CASSTGTSRPYEQYF	TGCGCCAGCAGCACTGGGACCTCCCGCCCCTACGAGCAGTACTTC
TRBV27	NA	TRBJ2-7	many	CASSWAGGNLNYEQYF	TGTGCCAGCAGTTGGGCGGGCGGAAACCTTAACTACGAGCAGTACTTC
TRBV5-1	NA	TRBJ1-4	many	CASSSGQTSNEKLFF	TGCGCCAGCAGCAGTGGACAGACCTCTAATGAAAAACTGTTTTTT
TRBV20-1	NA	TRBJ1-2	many	CSASPVGMGNYGYTF	TGCAGTGCAAGTCCAGTCGGGATGGGTAACTATGGCTACACCTTC
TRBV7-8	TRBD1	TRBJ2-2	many	CASSLGRRDRGSAGELFF	TGTGCCAGCAGCTTAGGACGTCGCGACAGGGGTAGTGCCGGGGAGCTGTTTTTT
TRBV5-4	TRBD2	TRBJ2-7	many	CASSARRGVSYEQYF	TGTGCCAGCAGCGCACGGCGGGGGGTCTCCTACGAGCAGTACTTC
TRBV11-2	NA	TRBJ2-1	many	CASSHPLPPLYNEQFF	TGTGCCAGCAGCCACCCCCTCCCTCCCCTCTACAATGAGCAGTTCTTC
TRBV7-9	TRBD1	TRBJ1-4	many	CASSPGTGVVEKLFF	TGTGCCAGCAGTCCCGGGACAGGGGTGGTTGAAAAACTGTTTTTT
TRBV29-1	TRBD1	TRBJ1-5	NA	CSVLGQGTSINQPQHF	TGTAGCGTCCTTGGACAGGGGACTTCTATCAATCAGCCCCAGCATTTT
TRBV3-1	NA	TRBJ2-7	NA	CASSPGTESSYEQYF	TGTGCCAGCAGCCCCGGGACGGAGAGCTCCTACGAGCAGTACTTC
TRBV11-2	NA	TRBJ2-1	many	CASSSLGLDGPYNEQFF	TGTGCCAGCAGCTCACTCGGCCTTGACGGACCCTACAATGAGCAGTTCTTC
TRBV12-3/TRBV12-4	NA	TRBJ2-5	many	CASSPGGVGSQETQYF	TGTGCCAGCAGTCCGGGCGGGGTGGGATCTCAAGAGACCCAGTACTTC
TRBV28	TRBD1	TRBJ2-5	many	CASSAPGQGARETQYF	TGTGCCAGCAGTGCGCCGGGACAGGGGGCGCGAGAGACCCAGTACTTC
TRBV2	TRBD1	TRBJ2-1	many	CASSGGQGYDEQFF	TGTGCCAGCAGTGGGGGACAGGGGTACGATGAGCAGTTCTTC
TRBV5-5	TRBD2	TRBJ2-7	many	CASSLEVAGREQYF	TGTGCCAGCAGCTTGGAGGTAGCGGGGCGAGAGCAGTACTTC
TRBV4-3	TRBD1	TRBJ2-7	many	CASSRRQGADEQYF	TGCGCCAGCAGCCGCCGACAGGGGGCTGACGAGCAGTACTTC
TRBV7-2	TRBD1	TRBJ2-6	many	CASSSDRAGANVLTF	TGTGCCAGCAGCAGCGACAGGGCTGGGGCCAACGTCCTGACTTTC
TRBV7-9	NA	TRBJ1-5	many	CASSSGQGNQPQHF	TGTGCCAGCAGCTCGGGGCAGGGCAATCAGCCCCAGCATTTT
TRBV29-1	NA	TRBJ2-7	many	CSVEGAADSSYEQYF	TGCAGCGTTGAGGGTGCTGCGGATTCCTCCTACGAGCAGTACTTC
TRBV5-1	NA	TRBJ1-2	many	CASSLGASGSYGYTF	TGCGCCAGCAGCTTGGGGGCCTCGGGATCCTATGGCTACACCTTC
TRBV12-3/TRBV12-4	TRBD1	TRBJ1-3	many	CASSLRGRNTIYF	TGTGCCAGCAGTTTAAGGGGGCGGAACACCATATATTTT
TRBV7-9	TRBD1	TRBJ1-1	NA	CASSFSPGQGAGTEAFF	TGTGCCAGCAGCTTCTCTCCGGGACAGGGGGCTGGGACTGAAGCTTTCTTT
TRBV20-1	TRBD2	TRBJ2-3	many	CSARRGGPADTQYF	TGCAGTGCTAGGCGCGGGGGGCCTGCAGATACGCAGTATTTT
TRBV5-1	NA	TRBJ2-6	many	CASSSTGQAGANVLTF	TGCGCCAGCAGCTCCACAGGGCAGGCCGGGGCCAACGTCCTGACTTTC
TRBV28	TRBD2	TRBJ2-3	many	CASRRTSDSTDTQYF	TGTGCCAGCAGGAGGACTAGCGATAGCACAGATACGCAGTATTTT
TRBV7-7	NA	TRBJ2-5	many	CASSLGPSAETQYF	TGTGCCAGCAGCTTGGGCCCCTCCGCGGAGACCCAGTACTTC
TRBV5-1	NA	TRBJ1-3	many	CASSDGVSSRGNTIYF	TGCGCCAGCAGCGACGGAGTCTCGTCTCGTGGAAACACCATATATTTT
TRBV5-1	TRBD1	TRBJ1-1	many	CASSTAVQGAQAFF	TGCGCCAGCAGCACGGCTGTGCAGGGGGCGCAGGCTTTCTTT